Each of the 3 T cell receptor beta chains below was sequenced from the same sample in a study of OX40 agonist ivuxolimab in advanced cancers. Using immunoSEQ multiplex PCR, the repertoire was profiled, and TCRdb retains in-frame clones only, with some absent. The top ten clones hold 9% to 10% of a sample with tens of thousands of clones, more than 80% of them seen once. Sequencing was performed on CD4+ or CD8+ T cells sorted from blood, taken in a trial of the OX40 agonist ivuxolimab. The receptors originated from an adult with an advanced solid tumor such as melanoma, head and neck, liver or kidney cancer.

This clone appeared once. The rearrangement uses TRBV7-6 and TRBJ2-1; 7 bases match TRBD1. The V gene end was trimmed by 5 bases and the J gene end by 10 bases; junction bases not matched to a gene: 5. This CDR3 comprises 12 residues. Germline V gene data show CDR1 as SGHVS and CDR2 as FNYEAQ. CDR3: CASSPRTGEQFF. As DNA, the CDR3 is TGTGCCAGCAGCCCCCGGACAGGCGAGCAGTTCTTC.

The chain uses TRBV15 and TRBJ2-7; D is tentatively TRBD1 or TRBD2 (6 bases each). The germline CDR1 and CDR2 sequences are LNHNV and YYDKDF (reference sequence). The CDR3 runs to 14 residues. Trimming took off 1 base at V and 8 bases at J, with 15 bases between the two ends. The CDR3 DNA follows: TGTGCCACCAGCAGAGTGGGGCTCGGGGGCAAGCAGTACTTC. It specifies CATSRVGLGGKQYF.

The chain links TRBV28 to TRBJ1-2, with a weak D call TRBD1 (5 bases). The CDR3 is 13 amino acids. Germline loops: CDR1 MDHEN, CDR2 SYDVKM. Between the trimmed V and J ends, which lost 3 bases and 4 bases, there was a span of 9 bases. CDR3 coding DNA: TGTGCCAGCAGTTTTGGGGGAGCCTATGGCTACACCTTC. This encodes CASSFGGAYGYTF.